This TCR beta chain was captured by sequencing in a study of cytomegalovirus exposure and HLA in healthy donors. Study details: An early release of data contained 80 million to 85 million unique TCRs, which came from HLA-typed donors. Whole-study results and caveats: A later analysis found most CMV-associated TCR beta chains apparently HLA-restricted. A later analysis appeared to link common viral pathogens to several of the most significant clusters.

As regards this clone: As yet, its antigen is unknown. This sample also contains other DNA sequences that code for the same CDR3.

The CDR3 loop spans 14 amino acids. Germline V gene sequence: CDR1 LGHNA, CDR2 YNFKEQ. V dropped 3 bases and J dropped 7; count of bases not matched to a gene: 9. In the PCR, 60 Vbeta and 13 Jbeta primers were used. The repertoire was sequenced with immunoSEQ multiplex PCR; TCRdb's copy has only in-frame clones and lacks some. The table has fewer than 200,000 clones, roughly three quarters seen once; the top ten hold approximately 7.1%. The donors, nominally healthy at sampling, likely had unrecorded immune exposures. The chain joins TRBV4-2 to TRBJ2-7, with TRBD2 identical over 7 bases. The TCR sequence derives from a middle-aged man in good health and CMV-seropositive. The sample was PBMCs. CDR3 protein: CASSQDRLAGEQYF. The CDR3 DNA reads TGTGCCAGCAGCCAGGATAGACTAGCTGGTGAGCAGTACTTC.